The TCR beta chain described here comes from a study of glioma-infiltrating T cells after dendritic cell vaccination. The study's findings and limits: Few patients contributed both blood and tumor specimens.

Input was 2 to 2.5 ug genomic DNA, or all available if less. Amplification used 60 V beta primers and 13 J beta primers. Clones were sequenced by immunoSEQ multiplex PCR, and TCRdb holds only the in-frame ones, with some missing. Among 90,000 to 95,000 clones, 75% to 90% were seen once, and the ten largest hold roughly 2%. Germline V gene sequence: CDR1 SGHDN, CDR2 FVKESK. The CDR3 covers 16 residues. Trimming removed 2 bases at V and 7 bases at J, with 20 bases between. With respect to this clone: What it binds is unknown.

Time point indicated: after dendritic cell vaccination, including at tumor progression/relapse. Patients had residual fresh-frozen tumor tissue and more than two years of survival data. The source was blood, collected after dendritic cell vaccination. This sequence was found in a human donor with glioblastoma. The gene calls are TRBV14 and TRBJ1-1, with D perhaps matching TRBD1 (6 bases). The CDR3 DNA reads as TGTGCCAGCAGCCAAAGACCCTTCGGACAGCCGCTTGAAGCTTTCTTT. As protein: CASSQRPFGQPLEAFF.